This T cell receptor beta chain comes out of a study of Graves' ophthalmopathy and Graves' hyperthyroidism. Whole-study context: Before any treatment was given, at initial diagnosis, peripheral blood was collected.

RNA served as the template for amplifying TCR beta CDR3 regions. Second-round multiplex PCR came after first-round RT-PCR with HTBI primers. Using its own MiXCR run on the multiplex PCR reads, TCRdb lists one record per CDR3 protein. The sample includes roughly 610,000 distinct CDR3 sequences, around a fifth of them seen just once. This clonotype was found many times. V lost 4 bases, J lost 6 bases, and 5 bases stayed unmatched. This CDR3 contains 14 residues. Germline-derived CDR1 and CDR2 are SGHTA and FQGNSA. The sequence came from a woman under 30 with stable Graves' hyperthyroidism. Some clones in this sample may be carry-over from other donors' samples. The genes are TRBV7-2 and TRBJ1-5, with 8 positions matching TRBD1. Sequences were obtained from peripheral blood. In DNA form, the CDR3 reads TGTGCCAGCAGCTCGGGACAGGCGAGTCAGCCCCAGCATTTT. This translates into CASSSGQASQPQHF.